This entry is about one TCR beta chain. Its antigen is unknown. Profiled with immunoSEQ multiplex PCR; TCRdb holds only in-frame clones, not every one. The sample has roughly 110,000 clones, about 87% seen once. These data are taken from a study of T cell responses to AZD1222 COVID-19 vaccine. The overall study: Investigators merged groups given second doses at roughly 4 or roughly 12 weeks.

Trimming left V 4 bases short and J 0 bases short, with 4 bases between. Germline CDR1 is SGHRS and CDR2 is YFSETQ. This CDR3 has 12 residues. Study results and caveats: Without day 14 samples, only post-peak T cell repertoires were studied. Spike-specific TCR breadth and depth grew following two AZD1222 doses. The reported proportion of spike-specific TCRs targeting unmutated variant regions was nearly half.

This sequence originates from an adult in good health. This chain uses TRBV5-1 with TRBJ2-5; D unresolved. The starting material was peripheral blood, obtained on day 0 of AZD1222 vaccination. The DNA for the CDR3 is TGCGCCAGCAGCCAGTACCAAGAGACCCAGTACTTC. Protein product: CASSQYQETQYF. Variable domain in full (rest from reference TRBV5-1 and TRBJ2-5): KAGVTQTPRYLIKTRGQQVTLSCSPISGHRSVSWYQQTPGQGLQFLFEYFSETQRNKGNFPGRFSGRQFSNSRSEMNVSTLELGDSALYLCASSQYQETQYFGPGTRLLVL.